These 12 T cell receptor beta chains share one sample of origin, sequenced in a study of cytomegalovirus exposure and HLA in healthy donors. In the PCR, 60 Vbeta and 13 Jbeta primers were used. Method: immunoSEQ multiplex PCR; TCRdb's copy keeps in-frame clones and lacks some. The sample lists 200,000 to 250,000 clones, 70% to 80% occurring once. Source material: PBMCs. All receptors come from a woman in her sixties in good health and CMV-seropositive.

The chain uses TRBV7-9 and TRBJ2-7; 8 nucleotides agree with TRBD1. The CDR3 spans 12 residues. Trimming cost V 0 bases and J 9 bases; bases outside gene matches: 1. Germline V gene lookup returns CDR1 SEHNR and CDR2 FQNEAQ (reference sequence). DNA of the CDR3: TGTGCCAGCAGCTTAGCAGGGACAGGGCAGTACTTC. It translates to CASSLAGTGQYF.

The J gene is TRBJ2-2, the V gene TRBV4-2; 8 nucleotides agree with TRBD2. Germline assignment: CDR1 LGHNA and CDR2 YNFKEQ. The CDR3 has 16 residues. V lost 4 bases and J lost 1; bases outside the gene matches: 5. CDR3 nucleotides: TGTGCCAGCAGCCGAGAACTAGCGGAGAACACCGGGGAGCTGTTTTTT. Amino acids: CASSRELAENTGELFF.

CDR3 DNA sequence: TGTGCCAGCAGTATTACAGGGAACTATGGCTACACCTTC. Protein: CASSITGNYGYTF. The V call is TRBV6-5, the J call TRBJ1-2; D is possibly TRBD1 (6 bases). Looked up from germline, CDR1 is MNHEY and CDR2 is SVGAGI. The V end lost 5 bases, the J end lost 2 bases, and 9 bases lay between the germline ends. This CDR3 has 13 residues.

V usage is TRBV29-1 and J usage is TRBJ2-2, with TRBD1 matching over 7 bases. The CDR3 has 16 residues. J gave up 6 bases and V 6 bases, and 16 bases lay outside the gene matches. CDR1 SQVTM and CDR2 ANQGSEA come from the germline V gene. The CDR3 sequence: CSVENTGALKPGELFF. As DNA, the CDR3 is TGCAGCGTGGAAAACACAGGGGCGCTCAAACCCGGGGAGCTGTTTTTT.

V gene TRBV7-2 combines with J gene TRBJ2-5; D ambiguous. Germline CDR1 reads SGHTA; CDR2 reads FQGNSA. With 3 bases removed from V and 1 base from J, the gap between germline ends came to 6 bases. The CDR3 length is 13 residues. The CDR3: CASSFVLQETQYF. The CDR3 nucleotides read TGTGCCAGCAGCTTTGTTCTCCAAGAGACCCAGTACTTC.

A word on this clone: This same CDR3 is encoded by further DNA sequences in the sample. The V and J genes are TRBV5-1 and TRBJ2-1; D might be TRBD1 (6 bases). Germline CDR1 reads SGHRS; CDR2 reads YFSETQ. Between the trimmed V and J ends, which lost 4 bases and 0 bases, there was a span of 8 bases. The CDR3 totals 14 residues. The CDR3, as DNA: TGCGCCAGCAGCCTGGACAGCTCCTACAATGAGCAGTTCTTC. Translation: CASSLDSSYNEQFF.

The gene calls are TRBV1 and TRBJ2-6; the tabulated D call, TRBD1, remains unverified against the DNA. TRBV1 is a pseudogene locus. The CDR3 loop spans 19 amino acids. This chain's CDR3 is CTSSQDPAQGNTGANVLTF. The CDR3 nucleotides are TGCACCAGCAGCCAAGATCCCGCGCAGGGAAATACTGGGGCCAACGTCCTGACTTTC.

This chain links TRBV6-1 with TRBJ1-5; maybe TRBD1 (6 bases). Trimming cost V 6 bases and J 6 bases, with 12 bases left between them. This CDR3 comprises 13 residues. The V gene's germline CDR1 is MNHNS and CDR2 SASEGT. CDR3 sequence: CASRNRDRQPQHF. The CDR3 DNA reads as TGTGCCAGCAGAAACAGGGACCGTCAGCCCCAGCATTTT.

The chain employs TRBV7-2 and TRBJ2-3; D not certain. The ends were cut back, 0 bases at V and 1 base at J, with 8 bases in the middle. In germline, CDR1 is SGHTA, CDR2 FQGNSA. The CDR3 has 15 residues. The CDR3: CASSLALQRTDTQYF. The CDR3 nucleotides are TGTGCCAGCAGCTTAGCCTTACAGCGCACAGATACGCAGTATTTT.

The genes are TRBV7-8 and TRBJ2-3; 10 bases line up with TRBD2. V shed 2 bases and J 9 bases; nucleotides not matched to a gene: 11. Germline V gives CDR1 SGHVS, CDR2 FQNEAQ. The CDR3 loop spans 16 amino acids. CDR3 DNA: TGTGCCAGCAGCTTACCTCAGCGGGAGGGCCCGGGGACGCAGTATTTT. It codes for CASSLPQREGPGTQYF.

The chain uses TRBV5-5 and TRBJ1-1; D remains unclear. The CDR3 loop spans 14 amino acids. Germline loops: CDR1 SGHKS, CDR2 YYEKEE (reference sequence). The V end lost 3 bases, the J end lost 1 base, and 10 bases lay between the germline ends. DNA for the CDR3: TGTGCCAGCAGCTCCCGGGGTTGGAACACTGAAGCTTTCTTT. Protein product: CASSSRGWNTEAFF.

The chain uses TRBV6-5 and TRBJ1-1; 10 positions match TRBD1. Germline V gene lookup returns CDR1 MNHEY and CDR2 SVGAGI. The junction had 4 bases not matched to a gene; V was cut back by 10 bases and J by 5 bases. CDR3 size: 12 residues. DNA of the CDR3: TGTGCCACCCGACAGGGGGCTACTGAAGCTTTCTTT. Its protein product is CATRQGATEAFF.